This TCR beta chain was sequenced in a study of blood T cell repertoires in COVID-19. Study details: The United States, Italy and Spain supplied acute and convalescent COVID-19 samples. The analysed material was cDNA or gDNA that came from T cells, B-cell-depleted T cells, or PBMCs.

The CDR3 totals 17 residues. Trimming removed 1 base from V and 4 bases from J, with 16 bases in between. The germline CDR1 and CDR2 sequences are MGHRA and YSYEKL. Per the original data handling: Amplification from reference gene primers served as the basis for estimated nucleated cell counts. This table comes from immunoSEQ multiplex PCR, and its TCRdb copy is limited to in-frame clones, with some not included. The D gene and trimming were derived from the DNA, and the V and J assignments and clone size from that table. The sample contains 140,000 to 150,000 clones, around 76% of which appear only once.

The gene calls are TRBV4-1 and TRBJ2-2; the D gene is possibly TRBD1 (5 bases). The specimen was peripheral blood. This TCR derives from a man aged 55 to 70 with acute or convalescent COVID-19. The DNA for the CDR3 is TGCGCCAGCAGCCAAGGTATGGCAACAGGCAGCACCGGGGAGCTGTTTTTT. This sequence encodes CASSQGMATGSTGELFF.